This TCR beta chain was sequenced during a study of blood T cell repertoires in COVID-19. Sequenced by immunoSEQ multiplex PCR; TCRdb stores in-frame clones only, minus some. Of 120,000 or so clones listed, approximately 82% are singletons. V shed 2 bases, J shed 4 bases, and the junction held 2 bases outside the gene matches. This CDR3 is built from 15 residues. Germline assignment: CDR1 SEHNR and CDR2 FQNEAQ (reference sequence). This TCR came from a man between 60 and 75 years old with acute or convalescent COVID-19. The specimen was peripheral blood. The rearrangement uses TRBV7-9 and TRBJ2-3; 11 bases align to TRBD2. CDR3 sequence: CASSLTSGSADTQYF. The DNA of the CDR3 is TGTGCCAGCAGCTTAACTAGCGGGAGCGCAGATACGCAGTATTTT.